The 14 T cell receptor beta chains below were found in one sample sequenced in a study of immune evolution from preneoplasia to lung adenocarcinoma. This table comes from immunoSEQ multiplex PCR, and its TCRdb copy is limited to in-frame clones, with some not included. The repertoire holds 1,500 to 2,500 clones, with 70% to 90% as singletons. Input material: FFPE adjacent normal lung tissue. The receptors stem from a person aged 70 to 85 with lung adenocarcinoma.

The rearrangement joins TRBV9 to TRBJ2-2, with 9 bases fitting TRBD1. The CDR3 runs 17 residues. Germline values: CDR1 SGDLS, CDR2 YYNGEE. The V and J ends lost 0 bases and 5 bases, in that order; junction bases with no gene match: 8. CDR3 DNA: TGTGCCAGCAGCGTAGAACAGGGGGCGCGGGGGACCGGGGAGCTGTTTTTT. This translates into CASSVEQGARGTGELFF. Variable domain in full (rest from reference TRBV9 and TRBJ2-2): DSGVTQTPKHLITATGQRVTLRCSPRSGDLSVYWYQQSLDQGLQFLIQYYNGEERAKGNILERFSAQQFPDLHSELNLSSLELGDSALYFCASSVEQGARGTGELFFGEGSRLTVL.

The chain employs TRBV28 and TRBJ1-2; D perhaps matches TRBD1 (5 bases). CDR3 length: 14 residues. From germline, CDR1 is MDHEN and CDR2 SYDVKM. The V gene lost 2 bases and the J gene lost 0 bases, with 7 bases spanning the gap. The CDR3 DNA is TGTGCCAGCAGTTTAACAGGTTCTAACTATGGCTACACCTTC. Protein: CASSLTGSNYGYTF.

This sequence joins TRBV6-5 and TRBJ1-4; D is possibly TRBD1 (6 bases). Germline CDR1 is MNHEY and CDR2 is SVGAGI. The CDR3 runs 14 residues. Trimming took off 4 bases at V and 7 bases at J, with 13 bases between the two ends. CDR3 DNA: TGTGCCAGCAGTTGGGGGGCGCTCGGTGAAAAACTGTTTTTT. Translating it yields CASSWGALGEKLFF.

This rearrangement joins TRBV2 to TRBJ1-2; D remains ambiguous. Per the germline V gene, CDR1 is SNHLY and CDR2 is FYNNEI. Trimming removed 1 base from V and 4 bases from J, with 4 bases in between. This CDR3 region has 12 residues. The CDR3 region is CASSEGAYGYTF. CDR3 nucleotide sequence: TGTGCCAGCAGTGAAGGGGCCTATGGCTACACCTTC.

CDR3 DNA: TGTGCCAGCAGCTTTATCCCCTTGGGGGGTAGCAACACCGGGGAGCTGTTTTTT. Translated: CASSFIPLGGSNTGELFF. The gene calls are TRBV11-1 and TRBJ2-2, with TRBD2 as a possible D gene (6 bases). This CDR3 is 18 amino acids long. Trimming stripped 3 bases from V and 2 bases from J, with 19 bases between. Germline V gene lookup returns CDR1 SGHAT and CDR2 FQDESV (reference sequence).

The chain links TRBV14 to TRBJ1-6, with D tentatively TRBD1 (6 bases). Germline V gives CDR1 SGHDN, CDR2 FVKESK. The CDR3 is 15 amino acids. Trimming took off 1 base at V and 6 bases at J, with 10 bases between the two ends. CDR3 nucleotide sequence: TGTGCCAGCAGCCAAGTTCGGACAGCTAATTCACCCCTCCACTTT. Translation: CASSQVRTANSPLHF.

The V call is TRBV11-2, the J call TRBJ1-5, with TRBD1 matching 7 bases. Germline loops: CDR1 SGHAT, CDR2 FQNNGV. The V gene end was trimmed by 2 bases and the J gene end by 1 base; junction bases not matched to a gene: 11. This CDR3 has 18 amino acids. The CDR3 reads CASSLMLGGGGSNQPQHF. Here the CDR3 DNA reads TGTGCCAGCAGCTTAATGCTTGGAGGGGGCGGGAGCAATCAGCCCCAGCATTTT.

The chain uses TRBV11-2 and TRBJ2-1; D is perhaps TRBD2 (5 bases). The germline V and J ends were trimmed by 3 bases and 6 bases, with 9 bases remaining between them. Germline CDR1 is SGHAT and CDR2 is FQNNGV. The CDR3 has 13 residues. In nucleotides, the CDR3 is TGTGCCAGCAGCTTTCCCGCGGGCAATGAGCAGTTCTTC. Residues: CASSFPAGNEQFF.

V gene TRBV28 combines with J gene TRBJ1-2; maybe TRBD1 (5 bases). This CDR3 is 12 amino acids long. Germline CDR1 is MDHEN and CDR2 is SYDVKM. The V end was cut by 5 bases, the J end by 7 bases, with 11 bases between. The CDR3 region has the DNA TGTGCCAGCAGTCTCGGGACTATTGGCTACACCTTC. It translates to CASSLGTIGYTF.

The chain has TRBV29-1 and TRBJ2-1, with D hard to call. CDR1 and CDR2 from the germline V gene are SQVTM and ANQGSEA. Between the trimmed V and J ends, which lost 3 bases and 9 bases, there was a span of 18 bases. The CDR3 totals 14 residues. CDR3 in amino acids: CSVDPGPFFGEQFF. CDR3 DNA: TGCAGCGTTGACCCCGGTCCTTTTTTTGGTGAGCAGTTCTTC.

To note about this clone: One end of the junction does not line up with germline, which may come from a read error. J is TRBJ1-2 and V is TRBV7-9; D possibly corresponds to TRBD1 (5 bases). CDR1 SEHNR and CDR2 FQNEAQ come from the germline V gene (reference sequence). This CDR3 has 13 residues. The CDR3 is CASSLGGYDGYTF. The CDR3 bases are TGTGCCAGCAGCTTAGGGGGCTACGATGGCTACACCTTT.

This rearrangement joins TRBV28 to TRBJ1-1, with TRBD1 matching over 7 bases. The germline CDR1 and CDR2 sequences are MDHEN and SYDVKM. The CDR3 is 14 residues long. J gave up 7 bases and V 3 bases, and 8 bases lay outside the gene matches. CDR3 in DNA: TGTGCCAGCAGTTTTCCCGGGACAGCCGTTGAAGCTTTCTTT. This codes for CASSFPGTAVEAFF.

This clone has a single count. The gene calls are TRBV28 and TRBJ1-2; TRBD1 matches at 8 bases. After removal of 5 bases from V and 1 base from J, the junction contained 12 bases not matched to a gene. CDR1 and CDR2 (germline): MDHEN, SYDVKM. There are 17 residues in the CDR3. The CDR3 DNA follows: TGTGCCAGCAGTGGGACAGGTCCACATGGGGGTAACTATGGCTACACCTTC. Protein product: CASSGTGPHGGNYGYTF.

The V and J genes are TRBV28 and TRBJ1-3, with a weak D call TRBD1 (5 bases). Germline V gene lookup returns CDR1 MDHEN and CDR2 SYDVKM. CDR3 size: 14 residues. Trimming removed 4 bases from V and 4 bases from J, with 11 bases in between. The CDR3 region is CASSSAGMGNTIYF. The CDR3 region has the DNA TGTGCCAGCAGTTCTGCAGGGATGGGAAACACCATATATTTT.